A single sample gave rise to the 22 T cell receptor beta chains below, sequenced in a study of blood T cell repertoires in COVID-19. Only in-frame clones appear in the TCRdb table, and some are missing; sequencing was by immunoSEQ multiplex PCR. This table has about 130,000 clones, roughly nine tenths appearing once. The sample taken for sequencing was peripheral blood. Receptor source: a woman in her seventies with COVID-19, enrolled during active disease.

V usage is TRBV3-1 (or the pseudogene TRBV3-2) and J usage is TRBJ2-7, with unresolved D. The germline CDR1 and CDR2 sequences are LGHDT and YNNKEL (reference sequence). The V end lost 1 base, the J end lost 3 bases, and 7 bases lay between the germline ends. The CDR3 has 13 amino acids. The DNA of the CDR3 is TGTGCCAGCAGCCAAGGCGCTTACTACGAGCAGTACTTC. This gives the protein CASSQGAYYEQYF.

The V and J genes are TRBV6-5 and TRBJ1-5; D unclear. Germline CDR1 and CDR2: MNHEY and SVGAGI. Trimming removed 8 bases at V and 3 bases at J, with 8 bases between. This CDR3 region has 12 residues. This chain's CDR3 is CASGLPNQPQHF. The DNA for the CDR3 is TGTGCCAGCGGCTTGCCCAATCAGCCCCAGCATTTT.

This chain uses TRBV11-3 with TRBJ2-1; TRBD2 matches 7 bases. The germline CDR1 and CDR2 sequences are SGHNT and YENEEA. V shed 2 bases, J shed 3 bases, and the junction held 4 bases outside the gene matches. CDR3 size: 15 residues. CDR3 DNA sequence: TGTGCCAGCAGCTTAATGGGGGGGAGCTACAATGAGCAGTTCTTC. It specifies CASSLMGGSYNEQFF.

The chain employs TRBV7-9 and TRBJ2-4; 9 bases are a match to TRBD1. Trimming at V came to 5 bases and at J to 8 bases, leaving 7 bases not matched to a gene. The CDR3 sequence is 14 residues long. Germline V gene lookup returns CDR1 SEHNR and CDR2 FQNEAQ (reference sequence). CDR3 sequence: CASSHQDRGDIQYF. CDR3 nucleotide sequence: TGTGCCAGCAGCCATCAGGACAGGGGAGACATTCAGTACTTC.

This chain connects TRBV6-5 to TRBJ1-5; 7 bases line up with TRBD1. Germline CDR1 reads MNHEY; CDR2 reads SVGAGI. Trimming at V came to 4 bases and at J to 9 bases, leaving 6 bases not matched to a gene. CDR3 length: 13 amino acids. The CDR3 loop is CASSSTGMRPQHF. For the CDR3, the DNA is TGTGCCAGCAGTTCGACAGGGATGAGGCCCCAGCATTTT.

With respect to this clone: This specimen includes other DNA sequences encoding the same CDR3. The chain employs TRBV11-2 and TRBJ2-7; D is perhaps TRBD2 (5 bases). The CDR3 runs to 11 residues. Germline CDR1 reads SGHAT; CDR2 reads FQNNGV. Trimming took off 5 bases at V and 7 bases at J, with 9 bases between the two ends. CDR3 region: CASSLRGEQYF. The CDR3 DNA reads TGTGCCAGCAGCCTCCGGGGAGAGCAGTACTTC. The variable domain in full, with the rest retrieved from reference TRBV11-2 and TRBJ2-7, is EAGVAQSPRYKIIEKRQSVAFWCNPISGHATLYWYQQILGQGPKLLIQFQNNGVVDDSQLPKDRFSAERLKGVDSTLKIQPAKLEDSAVYLCASSLRGEQYFGPGTRLTVT.

The rearrangement links TRBV18 to TRBJ1-1; D is ambiguous. There are 12 residues in the CDR3. Trimming left V 3 bases short and J 6 bases short, with 8 bases between. Per the germline V gene, CDR1 is KGHSH and CDR2 is LQKENI. CDR3 residues: CASSPSGAEAFF. CDR3 bases: TGTGCCAGCTCACCTTCGGGAGCTGAAGCTTTCTTT.

This clone has a single count. The chain recombines TRBV2 with TRBJ2-3; unclear D gene. The germline gives CDR1 SNHLY, CDR2 FYNNEI. V lost 6 bases and J 6 bases, leaving 7 bases between the germline ends. The CDR3 length is 11 residues. The CDR3 DNA follows: TGTGCCAGCAGGATACAGGATACGCAGTATTTT. Amino acid sequence: CASRIQDTQYF.

V and J are TRBV25-1 and TRBJ2-3, with D maybe TRBD2 (7 bases). V lost 1 base and J lost 1, with 15 bases in between. CDR1 and CDR2 (germline): MGHDK, SYGVNS. The CDR3 is 17 residues long. Written as DNA, the CDR3 is TGTGCCAGCAGTGAATGGGGGGGCAGTGGAGGCACAGATACGCAGTATTTT. This translates into CASSEWGGSGGTDTQYF.

This chain joins TRBV5-6 and TRBJ1-2; possibly TRBD1 for D (6 bases). This CDR3 has 16 residues. Germline V gene lookup returns CDR1 SGHDT and CDR2 YYEEEE. Trimming stripped 3 bases from V and 5 bases from J, with 20 bases between. This chain's CDR3 is CASSSLGGAEEYGYTF. CDR3 in DNA: TGTGCCAGCAGCTCCCTCGGGGGGGCAGAAGAATATGGCTACACCTTC.

This rearrangement joins TRBV5-1 to TRBJ2-5, with 7 nucleotides matching TRBD2. V lost 0 bases, J lost 4 bases, and 9 bases stayed unmatched. This CDR3 comprises 16 residues. From germline, CDR1 is SGHRS and CDR2 YFSETQ. In nucleotides, the CDR3 is TGCGCCAGCAGCTTGGGTGGCCTACCGGGAGGAGAGACCCAGTACTTC. This sequence encodes CASSLGGLPGGETQYF.

This rearrangement joins TRBV12-3 or TRBV12-4 to TRBJ2-6; TRBD1 agrees at 7 bases. V trimming: 8 bases; J trimming: 3 bases; junction bases outside the gene matches: 1. The CDR3 is 13 amino acids. The CDR3 nucleotides read TGTGCCAGCGGACAGGATGGGGCCAACGTCCTGACTTTC. This sequence encodes CASGQDGANVLTF.

V is TRBV2 and J is TRBJ1-4, with TRBD1 as a possible D gene (6 bases). V shed 8 bases and J shed 7 bases, with 26 bases lying between them. The CDR3 totals 17 residues. Per germline, CDR1 SNHLY and CDR2 FYNNEI. CDR3 DNA sequence: TGTGCCAGCGCAGGGGCCCTGAATCCCACGGGAGGTGAAAAACTGTTTTTT. Amino acid sequence: CASAGALNPTGGEKLFF.

The gene calls are TRBV23-1 and TRBJ1-5; possibly TRBD1 for D (6 bases). TRBV23-1 is an open reading frame whose function is uncertain. There are 16 residues in the CDR3. The V and J ends lost 0 bases and 7 bases respectively, with 16 bases between them. Here the CDR3 DNA reads TGCGCCAGCAGTCAATCGAGGGGGATAACCCAACAGCCCCAGCATTTT. Residues: CASSQSRGITQQPQHF.

This sequence joins TRBV5-4 and TRBJ1-3, with 9 bases fitting TRBD1. Germline CDR1 SGHNT, CDR2 YYREEE (reference sequence). With V trimmed by 4 bases and J by 2 bases, 7 bases remained unmatched. The CDR3 spans 16 residues. CDR3 protein: CASSGDREKPGNTIYF. The CDR3 DNA is TGTGCCAGCAGCGGGGACAGGGAAAAACCTGGAAACACCATATATTTT.

The chain is built from TRBV5-1 and TRBJ1-2; D unresolved. The V end was cut by 1 base, the J end by 6 bases, with 16 bases between. Germline CDR1 SGHRS, CDR2 YFSETQ. The CDR3 runs 15 residues. The CDR3, as DNA: TGCGCCAGCAGCTTGAGCTCATTCCCCCAGGATGGCTACACCTTC. Translated, it gives CASSLSSFPQDGYTF.

This clone appeared once. This chain joins TRBV2 and TRBJ2-2; 8 positions match TRBD1. From germline, CDR1 is SNHLY and CDR2 FYNNEI. The CDR3 spans 14 residues. V lost 5 bases to trimming and J lost 6 bases; unmatched junction nucleotides: 5. The CDR3 here is CASSSDRAAGELFF. The DNA of the CDR3 is TGTGCCAGCAGTTCGGACAGGGCGGCCGGGGAGCTGTTTTTT.

This clone has only one observation. The genes are TRBV5-1 and TRBJ2-3; possibly TRBD1 for D (7 bases). Germline assignment: CDR1 SGHRS and CDR2 YFSETQ. The ends were cut back, 4 bases at V and 3 bases at J, with 15 bases in the middle. The CDR3 sequence is 15 residues long. Here the CDR3 DNA reads TGCGCCAGCAGCACCAGGGGGGCCCCTACAGATACGCAGTATTTT. It translates to CASSTRGAPTDTQYF.

The V and J genes are TRBV19 and TRBJ1-2; 9 nucleotides align to TRBD1. Germline CDR1 reads LNHDA; CDR2 reads SQIVND (reference sequence). The CDR3 covers 13 residues. The V and J ends lost 6 bases and 8 bases, in that order; junction bases with no gene match: 7. DNA for the CDR3: TGTGCCAGTAGACCTGGGACAGGGCGCGGCTACACCTTC. Translation: CASRPGTGRGYTF.

V is TRBV5-1 and J is TRBJ1-1, with a tentative D call TRBD1 (6 bases). This CDR3 is 14 amino acids long. The germline CDR1 and CDR2 sequences are SGHRS and YFSETQ. Trimming removed 4 bases at V and 0 bases at J, with 10 bases between. For the CDR3, the DNA is TGCGCCAGCAGCGTCGGGACACTGAACACTGAAGCTTTCTTT. The encoded protein is CASSVGTLNTEAFF.

This rearrangement joins TRBV7-9 to TRBJ1-3; tentative D call: TRBD1 (6 bases). Germline CDR1 and CDR2: SEHNR and FQNEAQ (reference sequence). The V end was cut by 5 bases, the J end by 0 bases, with 11 bases between. CDR3 size: 15 residues. The CDR3 bases are TGTGCCAGCAGCCCTACAGGGATCTCTGGAAACACCATATATTTT. Encoded protein: CASSPTGISGNTIYF.

The chain combines TRBV7-3 with TRBJ1-6; D perhaps matches TRBD1 (5 bases). CDR3 length equals 15 residues. V lost 5 bases and J lost 3, with 11 bases in between. In germline, CDR1 is SGHTA, CDR2 FQGTGA. Written as DNA, the CDR3 is TGTGCCAGCAGCCCGACAGTTTTCTATAATTCACCCCTCCACTTT. Translating it yields CASSPTVFYNSPLHF.